The 11 T cell receptor beta chains presented below share a single source sample, sequenced in a study of shared clonotypes between healthy human individuals. This table comes from immunoSEQ multiplex PCR, and its TCRdb copy is limited to in-frame clones, with some not included. The sample records a few million clones, around nine tenths being singletons. The material sequenced was naive CD4+ T cells sorted from blood. Subset specified: CD45RA+ positively selected. The receptor set was obtained from a man younger than 30 in good health.

The CDR3 reads CASSPRDARGGKLFF. DNA of the CDR3: TGTGCCAGCTCACCACGGGACGCCCGGGGAGGAAAACTGTTTTTT. This rearrangement joins TRBV18 to TRBJ1-4; a weak D match, TRBD1 (5 bases). Per the germline V gene, CDR1 is KGHSH and CDR2 is LQKENI. The CDR3 has 15 amino acids. V dropped 1 base and J dropped 10 bases, with 16 bases sitting between them.

The rearrangement joins TRBV5-1 to TRBJ2-1; 7 bases line up with TRBD2. The CDR3 is 15 residues long. Germline CDR1 SGHRS, CDR2 YFSETQ. J was trimmed by 2 bases and V by 2 bases; bases with no gene match: 4. CDR3 region: CASSLTSEPYNEQFF. In DNA, the CDR3 is TGCGCCAGCAGCTTAACTAGCGAGCCCTACAATGAGCAGTTCTTC.

The chain recombines TRBV5-4 with TRBJ2-1; TRBD1 aligns across 7 bases. CDR1 and CDR2 (germline): SGHNT, YYREEE (reference sequence). After removal of 0 bases from V and 2 bases from J, the junction contained 2 bases not matched to a gene. This CDR3 comprises 15 residues. The CDR3 loop reads CASSLGQGPYNEQFF. In DNA, the CDR3 is TGTGCCAGCAGCTTGGGACAGGGACCCTACAATGAGCAGTTCTTC.

The chain recombines TRBV11-3 with TRBJ2-7, with 10 bases aligning to TRBD2. With V trimmed by 1 base and J by 2 bases, 5 bases remained unmatched. Germline CDR1 SGHNT, CDR2 YENEEA. This CDR3 region has 16 residues. The DNA for the CDR3 is TGTGCCAGCAGCTTAGGGGGGACTAGCGTCACCTACGAGCAGTACTTC. It encodes CASSLGGTSVTYEQYF.

This clone has a single count. This likely traces to a read error, being one base from a far larger clone. The chain uses TRBV5-1 and TRBJ2-5, with D hard to call. This CDR3 has 11 residues. V lost 0 bases and J lost 7, with 4 bases in between. The germline V gene has CDR1 SGHRS and CDR2 YFSETQ. This chain's CDR3 is CASSLEVTQYF. The CDR3 DNA is TGCGCCAGCAGCTTGGAAGTGACCCAGTACTTC. Combining the CDR3 with reference TRBV5-1 and TRBJ2-5 gives the whole variable domain KAGVTQTPRYLIKTRGQQVTLSCSPISGHRSVSWYQQTPGQGLQFLFEYFSETQRNKGNFPGRFSGRQFSNSRSEMNVSTLELGDSALYLCASSLEVTQYFGPGTRLLVL.

The chain is built from TRBV18 and TRBJ2-4; D is uncertain. The germline gives CDR1 KGHSH, CDR2 LQKENI. The CDR3 runs 16 residues. V shed 3 bases and J shed 0 bases, with 12 bases lying between them. The CDR3 DNA sequence: TGTGCCAGCTCACCGTCGGTTCAGTTAGCCAAAAACATTCAGTACTTC. Translating it yields CASSPSVQLAKNIQYF.

The J gene is TRBJ2-5, the V gene TRBV6-5, with unresolved D. V gave up 7 bases and J gave up 5 bases, with 11 bases separating them. Germline loops: CDR1 MNHEY, CDR2 SVGAGI. This CDR3 contains 12 residues. CDR3 protein: CASTDVGETQYF. CDR3 bases: TGTGCCAGCACCGACGTGGGGGAGACCCAGTACTTC.

This chain links TRBV25-1 with TRBJ1-1; 10 nucleotides line up with TRBD1. Germline values: CDR1 MGHDK, CDR2 SYGVNS. The CDR3 runs to 16 residues. J lost 4 bases, V lost 3 bases, and 8 bases had no gene match. CDR3 DNA sequence: TGTGCCAGCAGTGACTCACAGTGGACAGGGGGCACTGAAGCTTTCTTT. It translates to CASSDSQWTGGTEAFF.

This rearrangement joins TRBV6-1 to TRBJ1-4; D may be TRBD1 (6 bases). There are 15 residues in the CDR3. Trimming shortened V by 1 base and J by 8 bases, and 14 bases separated the two germline ends. CDR1 MNHNS and CDR2 SASEGT come from the germline V gene. The CDR3 here is CASSEGSRGNEKLFF. DNA for the CDR3: TGTGCCAGCAGTGAAGGGTCAAGGGGGAACGAAAAACTGTTTTTT.

In this sample, this clone turned up a few times. This chain joins TRBV27 and TRBJ1-6; 7 nucleotides line up with TRBD1. Germline V gives CDR1 MNHEY, CDR2 SMNVEV (reference sequence). This CDR3 has 17 residues. V was clipped by 0 bases and J by 0 bases; unmatched bases: 2. CDR3 bases: TGTGCCAGCAGTTTATCAAGGACAGGCTCCTATAATTCACCCCTCCACTTT. Amino acids: CASSLSRTGSYNSPLHF.

A word on this clone: The junction shows a germline mismatch at one end, possibly a read error. In nucleotides, the CDR3 is TGTGCCAGCAGTGAAGCACAGGGTACACAACCCTTTTTT. Its translation: CASSEAQGTQPFF. The J gene is TRBJ1-1, the V gene TRBV6-1; a possible D gene is TRBD1 (6 bases). Germline V gene lookup returns CDR1 MNHNS and CDR2 SASEGT. CDR3 length equals 13 residues.